The T cell receptor (beta chain) under discussion was sequenced for a study of glioma-infiltrating T cells after dendritic cell vaccination. Time point indicated: after dendritic cell vaccination, including at tumor progression/relapse. PBMC were collected before vaccination, two weeks after the third vaccination, and at progression. Germline V gives CDR1 SNHLY, CDR2 FYNNEI. The CDR3 has 13 amino acids. V was clipped by 2 bases and J by 7 bases; unmatched bases: 4. Primers: 60 V beta forward and 13 J beta reverse. Repertoires were generated with immunoSEQ multiplex PCR, while TCRdb's copy carries only in-frame clones and drops some. Of approximately 99,000 clones listed, over 80% were seen once; the top ten hold about 5%.

This TCR was recovered from a human donor with glioblastoma. V is TRBV2 and J is TRBJ1-2, with 7 bases that match TRBD1. Sequencing used blood, obtained after dendritic cell vaccination. The CDR3 region is CASSEWQGGGYTF. The CDR3 DNA reads TGTGCCAGCAGTGAATGGCAGGGGGGTGGCTACACCTTC.